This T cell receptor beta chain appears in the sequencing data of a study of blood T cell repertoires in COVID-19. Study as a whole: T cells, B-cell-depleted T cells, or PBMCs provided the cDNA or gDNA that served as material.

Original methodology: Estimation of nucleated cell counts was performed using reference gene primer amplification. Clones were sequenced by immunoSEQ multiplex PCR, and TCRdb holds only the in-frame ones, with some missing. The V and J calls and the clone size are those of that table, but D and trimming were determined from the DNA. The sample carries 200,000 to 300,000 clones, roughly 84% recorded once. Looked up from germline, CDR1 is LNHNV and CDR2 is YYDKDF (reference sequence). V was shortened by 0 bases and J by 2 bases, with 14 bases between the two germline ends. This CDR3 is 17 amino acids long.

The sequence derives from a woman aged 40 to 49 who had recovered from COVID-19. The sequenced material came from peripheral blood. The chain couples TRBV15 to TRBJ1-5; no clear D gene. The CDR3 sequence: CATSRDRSGSGNQPQHF. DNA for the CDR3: TGTGCCACCAGCAGAGATAGATCCGGGAGCGGCAATCAGCCCCAGCATTTT.